What follows describes a single T cell receptor beta chain. Sequenced by immunoSEQ multiplex PCR; TCRdb stores in-frame clones only, minus some. This table has about 160,000 clones, 80% to 90% appearing once. CDR3 size: 13 residues. Germline values: CDR1 LGHNA, CDR2 YNFKEQ. V lost 4 bases to trimming and J lost 1 base, with 7 bases between them. The record originates from a study of blood T cell repertoires in COVID-19. The TCR comes from a woman in her seventies with acute or convalescent COVID-19. Source material: peripheral blood. The chain is built from TRBV4-2 and TRBJ1-1; no definite D call. CDR3 coding DNA: TGTGCCAGCAGCCCCCTAGGGAACACTGAAGCTTTCTTT. Residues: CASSPLGNTEAFF.